These 8 T cell receptor beta chains share one sample of origin, sequenced in a study of T cells in Graves' hyperthyroidism and ophthalmopathy. Regions amplified from RNA transcripts were the TCR beta CDR3 regions. HTBI primers were used for first-round RT-PCR of the TCR CDR3. TCRdb independently ran MiXCR on the multiplex PCR reads; one entry per CDR3 protein. In the table there are over 400,000 distinct CDR3 sequences, about 15% of which are singletons. Sequencing input: blood. These receptors all come from a man between 18 and 35 years old with Graves' ophthalmopathy.

The V and J genes are TRBV6-1 and TRBJ2-2, with 7 bases aligning to TRBD2. V shed 7 bases, J shed 4 bases, and the junction held 12 bases outside the gene matches. The CDR3 contains 16 residues. Germline V gene lookup returns CDR1 MNHNS and CDR2 SASEGT. The CDR3 nucleotides read TGTGCCAGCACCCCCGGACTAGTGCTTGGCACCGGGGAGCTGTTTTTT. It yields the protein CASTPGLVLGTGELFF.

This clonotype turned up a few times. The CDR3 DNA reads TGTGCCATCAGTGAGAGGGACGGTAGCTTGAACACTGAAGCTTTCTTT. This encodes CAISERDGSLNTEAFF. V and J are TRBV10-3 and TRBJ1-1; perhaps TRBD1 as D (5 bases). Trimming removed 2 bases at V and 0 bases at J, with 13 bases between. This CDR3 has 16 residues. Germline CDR1 is ENHRY and CDR2 is SYGVKD.

This clonotype was observed many times. The V call is TRBV7-2, the J call TRBJ2-3; D may correspond to TRBD1 or TRBD2 (5 bases each). Trimming took off 5 bases at V and 3 bases at J, with 15 bases between the two ends. Germline CDR1 and CDR2: SGHTA and FQGNSA. This CDR3 spans 15 amino acids. CDR3: CASSPRVGETDTQYF. The CDR3, as DNA: TGTGCCAGCAGCCCCCGGGTGGGGGAAACAGATACGCAGTATTTT.

The rearrangement uses TRBV12-3 or TRBV12-4 and TRBJ1-5; D call uncertain. The CDR3 runs to 14 residues. Trimming removed 4 bases from V and 0 bases from J, with 7 bases in between. In nucleotides, the CDR3 is TGTGCCAGCAGTTCAACAGATAGCAATCAGCCCCAGCATTTT. This sequence encodes CASSSTDSNQPQHF.

Concerning this clonotype: Possible read error: a much larger clone is one base away. The J gene is TRBJ2-7, the V gene TRBV19; perhaps TRBD2 as D (5 bases). This CDR3 contains 15 residues. The germline gives CDR1 LNHDA, CDR2 SQIVND (reference sequence). V was pared by 3 bases and J by 2 bases, with 14 bases between. This CDR3 reads CASSMSRGRPYEQYF. The CDR3 DNA reads TGTGCCAGTAGTATGTCCCGAGGGCGGCCCTACGAGCAGTACTTC.

This clonotype has ten or more counts. The V gene is TRBV30, the J gene TRBJ2-1; D is uncertain. Trimming shortened V by 2 bases and J by 12 bases, and 29 bases separated the two germline ends. Germline lookup yields CDR1 GTSNPN and CDR2 SVGIG (reference sequence). The CDR3 is 17 residues long. DNA of the CDR3: TGTGCCTGGAGTACCTCCTGGGCTAGACCTTCCTCTTGGTGGCAGTTCTTC. It translates to CAWSTSWARPSSWWQFF.

This clonotype was seen repeatedly, ten times or more. The chain has TRBV7-6 and TRBJ2-3; D ambiguous. Between the trimmed V and J ends, which lost 2 bases and 10 bases, there was a span of 13 bases. Germline CDR1 is SGHVS and CDR2 is FNYEAQ. CDR3 size: 13 residues. The CDR3 bases are TGTGCCAGCAGCTTAAGGGCCGAGGCGGCGCAGTATTTT. Amino acid sequence: CASSLRAEAAQYF.

In this sample, this clonotype turned up many times. V and J are TRBV29-1 and TRBJ2-1; 7 bases are a match to TRBD2. The J segment lost 9 bases and the V segment lost 3 bases, leaving 5 bases of the junction unmatched. The CDR3 is 12 residues long. Germline V CDR1 and CDR2: SQVTM, ANQGSEA. The CDR3 is CSVDEGGGEQFF. DNA for the CDR3: TGCAGCGTTGACGAGGGCGGGGGTGAGCAGTTCTTC.